Presented here are 8 T cell receptor beta chains from one specimen sequenced in a study of chemoradiotherapy in HPV16-positive cancers. The assay was immunoSEQ multiplex PCR, and TCRdb's table has in-frame clones only and misses some. The sample shows roughly 30,000 clones, about 90% of them seen only once. Material: blood, obtained from a patient who underwent chemoradiotherapy. These receptors were taken from a human donor with HPV-associated anogenital cancer.

V usage is TRBV15 and J usage is TRBJ2-7, with 7 bases matching TRBD2. Germline trimming cut 1 base from V and 4 bases from J; bases unmatched to any gene: 22. CDR1 and CDR2 (germline): LNHNV, YYDKDF (reference sequence). CDR3 length: 20 residues. Here the CDR3 reads CATSRGGVGLPGVGLYEQYF. The CDR3 bases are TGTGCCACCAGCAGAGGAGGCGTGGGACTACCCGGGGTAGGATTATACGAGCAGTACTTC.

The CDR3 DNA reads as TGTGCCAGCAGTTCCCCGGGGCGGGGGACGCAGTATTTT. This gives the protein CASSSPGRGTQYF. The genes are TRBV6-5 and TRBJ2-3, with TRBD2 matching over 7 bases. Germline assignment: CDR1 MNHEY and CDR2 SVGAGI. The CDR3 is 13 amino acids. Losses at the gene ends were 4 bases for V and 9 bases for J; bases not matched to a gene: 7.

This rearrangement joins TRBV5-1 to TRBJ2-7, with 9 bases aligning to TRBD1. Trimming removed 1 base from V and 7 bases from J; junction bases left unmatched: 6. The CDR3 runs 14 residues. Germline V CDR1 and CDR2: SGHRS, YFSETQ. The CDR3 bases are TGCGCCAGCAGCTTGAGGGACAGGGCTTTGGAGCAGTACTTC. Translating gives CASSLRDRALEQYF.

In its sample, this clone was seen a few times. V and J are TRBV20-1 and TRBJ1-3; D gene ambiguous. V lost 6 bases and J 4 bases, leaving 7 bases between the germline ends. CDR1 is DFQATT, CDR2 SNEGSKA, per germline (reference sequence). The CDR3 length is 11 residues. The CDR3 nucleotides are TGCAGTGCATTCCAGGGAAACACCATATATTTT. Translation: CSAFQGNTIYF.

This clone was detected once. The J gene is TRBJ2-3, the V gene TRBV25-1, with 9 bases fitting TRBD1. CDR3 length: 16 amino acids. The germline V gene encodes CDR1 MGHDK and CDR2 SYGVNS. The V gene end was trimmed by 1 base and the J gene end by 4 bases; junction bases not matched to a gene: 6. The CDR3 nucleotides read TGTGCCAGCAGTGAATCCGGGACAGGGAGGGCAGATACGCAGTATTTT. Its translation: CASSESGTGRADTQYF.

The chain joins TRBV7-2 to TRBJ1-3; D gene uncertain. CDR1 SGHTA and CDR2 FQGNSA come from the germline V gene. The CDR3 spans 14 residues. V lost 2 bases and J lost 4, with 9 bases in between. CDR3 protein: CASSLRGSGNTIYF. The CDR3 DNA reads TGTGCCAGCAGCTTAAGAGGGTCCGGAAACACCATATATTTT. The complete variable domain, with remaining parts taken from reference TRBV7-2 and TRBJ1-3, reads GAGVSQSPSNKVTEKGKDVELRCDPISGHTALYWYRQSLGQGLEFLIYFQGNSAPDKSGLPSDRFSAERTGGSVSTLTIQRTQQEDSAVYLCASSLRGSGNTIYFGEGSWLTVV.

The genes are TRBV5-1 and TRBJ1-2; 7 bases agree with TRBD1. CDR3 length equals 12 residues. Germline CDR1 is SGHRS and CDR2 is YFSETQ. J was trimmed by 7 bases and V by 5 bases; bases with no gene match: 5. DNA of the CDR3: TGCGCCAGCAGAACAGGGGCCGCTGGCTACACCTTC. Amino acid sequence: CASRTGAAGYTF.

The gene calls are TRBV11-3 and TRBJ1-1, with 7 positions matching TRBD1. The trim removed 8 bases at V and 4 bases at J, leaving 7 bases unmatched. CDR1 and CDR2 from the germline V gene are SGHNT and YENEEA. The CDR3 is made up of 13 amino acids. The CDR3 DNA reads TGTGCCAGCGTCAAACAGGGGCGCACTGAAGCTTTCTTT. Translating it yields CASVKQGRTEAFF.